This T cell receptor (beta chain) was sequenced for a study of T cell changes during pregnancy in multiple sclerosis (dated by TCRdb to the late 2010s). For the wider study: The study looked at changes in the T cell repertoire across pregnancy in women with multiple sclerosis.

This clone has more than one count but fewer than ten. No antigen is known for it. Per-nucleotide qualities are absent, and no much larger clonotype sits a single base away. Between the V and J ends, shortened by 3 bases and 7 bases respectively, the junction contains 16 bases. Spanning cysteine to phenylalanine, the CDR3 consists of 15 amino acids. CDR3 DNA only is kept here, 45 bases in frame from base 1. The germline V gene supplies CDR1 SGHAT and CDR2 FQNNGV. The protocol used for the library was the immunoSEQ multiplex PCR assay. What TCRdb holds here is the immuneACCESS table cut down to in-frame rearrangements. Part of the clones is not present; checked against another copy, under half of the missing clones reflect an unresolved V gene, and the others are unexplained. The sample table records about 100,000 clones; almost 95% of these occur just once. Of the sample, around 0.9% falls within the top ten clones.

The sequence was collected from a female donor with multiple sclerosis, enrolled in a pregnancy study. Rearrangement joined TRBV11-2 to TRBJ2-1; the D gene is possibly TRBD2, with 6 bases matching. This specimen was peripheral blood, taken before pregnancy. The CDR3 has the sequence CASSLFSGVANEQFF. The nucleotides are TGTGCCAGCAGCTTGTTCTCGGGAGTCGCGAATGAGCAGTTCTTC.